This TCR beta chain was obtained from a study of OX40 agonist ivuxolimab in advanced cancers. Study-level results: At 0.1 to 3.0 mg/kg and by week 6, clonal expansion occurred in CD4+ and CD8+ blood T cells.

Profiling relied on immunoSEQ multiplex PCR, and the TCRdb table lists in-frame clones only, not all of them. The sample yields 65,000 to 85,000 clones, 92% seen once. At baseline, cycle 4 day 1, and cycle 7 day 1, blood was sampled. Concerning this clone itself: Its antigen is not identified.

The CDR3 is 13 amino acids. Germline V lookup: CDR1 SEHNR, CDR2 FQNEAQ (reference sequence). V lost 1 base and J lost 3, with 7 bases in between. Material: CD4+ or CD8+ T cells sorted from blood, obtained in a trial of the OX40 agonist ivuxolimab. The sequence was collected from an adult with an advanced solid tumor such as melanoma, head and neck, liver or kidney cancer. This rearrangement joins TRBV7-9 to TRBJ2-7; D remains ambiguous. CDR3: CASSLDGLYEQYF. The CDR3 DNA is TGTGCCAGCAGCTTAGACGGCCTCTACGAGCAGTACTTC.